The T cell receptor beta chain under discussion was sequenced for a study of CD8 T cells in ankylosing spondylitis. By sample share, this clonotype is medium-sized (0.01 to 0.1%). Its antigen is unidentified. Study outcomes and limitations: Seemingly characteristic of ankylosing spondylitis blood was a TCR beta motif consisting of fewer than 10 highly homologous variants.

TCRdb reprocessed the 5' RACE reads with MiXCR, giving one entry per CDR3 protein. The sample has 700,000 or so distinct CDR3 sequences; roughly 19% are singletons. Germline V CDR1 and CDR2: MRHNA, SNTAGT. The CDR3 runs 20 residues. The junction had 22 bases not matched to a gene; V was cut back by 5 bases and J by 4 bases. The receptor was derived from a male donor with ankylosing spondylitis. The chain combines TRBV6-4 with TRBJ2-2; the match to TRBD2 covers 7 bases. Sequencing was performed on blood, either unsorted or a sorted T cell fraction (not recorded which). The CDR3, as DNA: TGTGCCAGCAGTCGGAATCGAGTTCCAACATCGGGAGGTAGCACCGGGGAGCTGTTTTTT. It specifies CASSRNRVPTSGGSTGELFF.